The 14 T cell receptor beta chains below come from one sample, sequenced in a study of control samples from healthy donors and cancer patients (dated by TCRdb to between 2020 and 2021). Library method: the immunoSEQ multiplex PCR assay. Imported from immuneACCESS, the table was reduced by TCRdb to in-frame sequences with V and J called. These copies leave out some clones; in studies compared against another copy, an unresolved V gene accounts for under half, and the cause of the remainder is not known. For this sample the table gives 190,000 or so clones, of which approximately 92% were detected only once. Of the sample, over 1.3% is held by the ten largest clones. Sequencing input: blood. The origin of the receptors is a man younger than 30 in good health.

V usage is TRBV4-2 and J usage is TRBJ2-2, with 9 nucleotides matching TRBD2. Trimming at V came to 4 bases and at J to 0 bases, leaving 3 bases not matched to a gene. Germline CDR1 LGHNA, CDR2 YNFKEQ. The length of the CDR3 is 16 residues. DNA for the CDR3: TGTGCCAGCAGCCTAGCGGGGGCATCGAACACCGGGGAGCTGTTTTTT. This gives the protein CASSLAGASNTGELFF.

This chain uses TRBV7-8 with TRBJ1-5; 8 bases align to TRBD1. The J segment lost 5 bases and the V segment lost 5 bases, leaving 17 bases of the junction unmatched. Germline V lookup: CDR1 SGHVS, CDR2 FQNEAQ. This CDR3 contains 18 residues. The CDR3 DNA sequence: TGTGCCAGCAGCAGTAGTCAAGTCTGGACAGGGCTTGATCAGCCCCAGCATTTT. This gives the protein CASSSSQVWTGLDQPQHF.

The chain links TRBV12-3 or TRBV12-4 to TRBJ1-5, with a tentative D call TRBD1 (6 bases). V lost 6 bases, J lost 10 bases, and 16 bases lay in between. CDR3 length: 13 amino acids. This CDR3 reads CASSALQGHPQHF. CDR3 DNA sequence: TGTGCCAGCAGCGCGCTACAGGGTCACCCCCAGCATTTT.

This chain uses TRBV7-8 with TRBJ1-5; possible D gene TRBD1, 5 bases. The CDR3 runs to 15 residues. Germline lookup yields CDR1 SGHVS and CDR2 FQNEAQ. Trimming removed 3 bases at V and 2 bases at J, with 11 bases between. The CDR3 DNA reads as TGTGCCAGCAGCTTTCATCCAGGGCGCAATCAGCCCCAGCATTTT. Encoded protein: CASSFHPGRNQPQHF.

As concerns this clone: The same CDR3 also results from other DNA sequences found in this sample. The rearrangement joins TRBV9 to TRBJ2-3, with 13 bases that match TRBD2. With 3 bases clipped from V and 1 base from J, the junction kept 2 bases outside the gene matches. Germline V gene data show CDR1 as SGDLS and CDR2 as YYNGEE. This CDR3 region has 16 residues. CDR3 sequence (DNA): TGTGCCAGCAGCGCAGGACTAGCGGGGGGCACAGATACGCAGTATTTT. Translated, it gives CASSAGLAGGTDTQYF.

The rearrangement uses TRBV12-2 and TRBJ2-2; the listed D gene, TRBD2, was not tested against the DNA. TRBV12-2 is termed a pseudogene. The CDR3 loop spans 18 amino acids. The CDR3, as DNA: TGTGCAAGTCGCTTCAGGCTAGCGGGGGGACTGAACACCGGGGAGCTGTTTTTT. The encoded protein is CASRFRLAGGLNTGELFF.

This clone was detected only once. This chain connects TRBV6-5 to TRBJ1-2; D remains ambiguous. The CDR3 is 15 amino acids. Germline loops: CDR1 MNHEY, CDR2 SVGAGI. The V gene lost 5 bases and the J gene lost 4 bases, with 17 bases spanning the gap. The CDR3 region is CASSTSVGAGYGYTF. The CDR3, as DNA: TGTGCCAGCAGTACCTCGGTGGGAGCGGGCTATGGCTACACCTTC.

This clone has just one count. In DNA form, the CDR3 reads TGTGCCAGCAGCTCCTCCCTCGGAAAGGGGCAGGAAAAACTGTTTTTT. This encodes CASSSSLGKGQEKLFF. This rearrangement joins TRBV9 to TRBJ1-4; D perhaps matches TRBD1 (5 bases). CDR3 length: 16 amino acids. V gave up 4 bases and J gave up 8 bases, with 21 bases separating them. Looked up from germline, CDR1 is SGDLS and CDR2 is YYNGEE.

The V gene is TRBV3-1 (or the pseudogene TRBV3-2), the J gene TRBJ1-1; D perhaps matches TRBD1 (6 bases). The CDR3 contains 14 residues. The V and J ends lost 3 bases and 2 bases respectively, with 10 bases between them. CDR1 and CDR2 (germline): LGHDT, YNNKEL (reference sequence). This CDR3 is CASSHRQVNTEAFF. The CDR3 coding sequence is TGTGCCAGCAGCCATAGACAGGTAAACACTGAAGCTTTCTTT.

The chain couples TRBV6-2 or TRBV6-3 to TRBJ2-2, with 10 bases fitting TRBD1. Germline CDR1 and CDR2: MNHEY and SVGEGT. V shed 6 bases, J shed 6 bases, and the junction held 7 bases outside the gene matches. The CDR3 runs 15 residues. As DNA, the CDR3 is TGTGCCAGCAGCTCCGGGACAGGGGAATCCGGGGAGCTGTTTTTT. Translated: CASSSGTGESGELFF.

This chain joins TRBV6-5 and TRBJ2-3, with D possibly matching TRBD2 (5 bases). Germline lookup yields CDR1 MNHEY and CDR2 SVGAGI. V dropped 0 bases and J dropped 7 bases, with 8 bases sitting between them. The CDR3 sequence is 13 residues long. CDR3 DNA sequence: TGTGCCAGCAGTTACTCGTCGGGGAATACGCAGTATTTT. This translates into CASSYSSGNTQYF.

The chain joins TRBV5-1 to TRBJ1-6; D remains ambiguous. Trimming left V 7 bases short and J 8 bases short, with 19 bases between. Germline lookup yields CDR1 SGHRS and CDR2 YFSETQ. This CDR3 has 15 amino acids. Here the CDR3 DNA reads TGCGCCAGCGGTTTTGGGGTAGGGATCCATTCACCCCTCCACTTT. It codes for CASGFGVGIHSPLHF.

The chain carries TRBV7-8 and TRBJ1-6; no firm D call. The CDR3 has 13 amino acids. CDR1 is SGHVS, CDR2 FQNEAQ, per germline. The V gene lost 2 bases and the J gene lost 9 bases, with 8 bases spanning the gap. This CDR3 reads CASSLFSGSPLHF. The CDR3 region has the DNA TGTGCCAGCAGCTTATTTAGTGGTTCACCCCTCCACTTT. The whole variable domain, filled in from reference TRBV7-8 and TRBJ1-6, reads GAGVSQSPRYKVAKRGQDVALRCDPISGHVSLFWYQQALGQGPEFLTYFQNEAQLDKSGLPSDRFFAERPEGSVSTLKIQRTQQEDSAVYLCASSLFSGSPLHFGNGTRLTVT.

This clone occurred once. The chain has TRBV18 and TRBJ1-4, with D hard to call. CDR3 length equals 17 residues. Trimming took off 3 bases at V and 7 bases at J, with 21 bases between the two ends. The germline V gene encodes CDR1 KGHSH and CDR2 LQKENI. For the CDR3, the DNA is TGTGCCAGCTCACCCGACACCGGACGGGTGCTAGGTGAAAAACTGTTTTTT. This encodes CASSPDTGRVLGEKLFF. Drawing the rest from reference TRBV18 and TRBJ1-4, the complete variable domain is NAGVMQNPRHLVRRRGQEARLRCSPMKGHSHVYWYRQLPEEGLKFMVYLQKENIIDESGMPKERFSAEFPKEGPSILRIQQVVRGDSAAYFCASSPDTGRVLGEKLFFGSGTQLSVL.